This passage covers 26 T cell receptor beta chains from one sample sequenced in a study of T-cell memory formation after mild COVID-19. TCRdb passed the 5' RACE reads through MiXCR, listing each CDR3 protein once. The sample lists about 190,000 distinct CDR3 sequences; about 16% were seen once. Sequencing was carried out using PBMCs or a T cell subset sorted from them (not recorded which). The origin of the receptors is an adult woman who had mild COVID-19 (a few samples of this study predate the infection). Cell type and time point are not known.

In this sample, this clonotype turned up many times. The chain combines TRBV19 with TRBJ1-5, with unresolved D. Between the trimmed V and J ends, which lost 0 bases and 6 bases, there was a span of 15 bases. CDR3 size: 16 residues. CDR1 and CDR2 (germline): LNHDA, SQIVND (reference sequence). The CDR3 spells CASSIETTRVGQPQHF. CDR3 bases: TGTGCCAGTAGTATAGAAACGACAAGGGTCGGTCAGCCCCAGCATTTT.

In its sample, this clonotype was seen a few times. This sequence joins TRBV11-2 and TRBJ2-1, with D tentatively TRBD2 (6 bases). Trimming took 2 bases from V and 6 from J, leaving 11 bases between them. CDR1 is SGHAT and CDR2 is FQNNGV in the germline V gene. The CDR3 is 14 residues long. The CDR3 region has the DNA TGTGCCAGCAGCTTAACTGCGGGGTCCAATGAGCAGTTCTTC. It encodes CASSLTAGSNEQFF.

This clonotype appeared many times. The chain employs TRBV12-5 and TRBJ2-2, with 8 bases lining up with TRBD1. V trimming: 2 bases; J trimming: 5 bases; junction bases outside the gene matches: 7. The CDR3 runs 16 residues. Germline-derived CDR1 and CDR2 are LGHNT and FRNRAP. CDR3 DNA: TGTGCTAGTGGTTTGCGGACAGGGCATGTTACCGGGGAGCTGTTTTTT. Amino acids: CASGLRTGHVTGELFF. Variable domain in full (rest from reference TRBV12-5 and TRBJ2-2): DARVTQTPRHKVTEMGQEVTMRCQPILGHNTVFWYRQTMMQGLELLAYFRNRAPLDDSGMPKDRFSAEMPDATLATLKIQPSEPRDSAVYFCASGLRTGHVTGELFFGEGSRLTVL.

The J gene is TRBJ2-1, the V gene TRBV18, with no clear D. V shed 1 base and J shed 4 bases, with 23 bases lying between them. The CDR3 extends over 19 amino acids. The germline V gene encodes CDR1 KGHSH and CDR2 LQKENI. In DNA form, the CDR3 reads TGTGCCAGCTCACCACGGGAAAAAGCAGCCACGCTGAATTACAATGAGCAGTTCTTC. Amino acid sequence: CASSPREKAATLNYNEQFF.

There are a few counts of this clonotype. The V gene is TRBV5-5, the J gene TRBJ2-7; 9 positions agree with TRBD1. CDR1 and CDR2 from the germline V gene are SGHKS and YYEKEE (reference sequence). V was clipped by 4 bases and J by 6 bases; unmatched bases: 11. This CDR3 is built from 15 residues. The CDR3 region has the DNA TGTGCCAGCAGCCCATTCCAGACAGGGGGTGGCGAGCAGTACTTC. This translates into CASSPFQTGGGEQYF.

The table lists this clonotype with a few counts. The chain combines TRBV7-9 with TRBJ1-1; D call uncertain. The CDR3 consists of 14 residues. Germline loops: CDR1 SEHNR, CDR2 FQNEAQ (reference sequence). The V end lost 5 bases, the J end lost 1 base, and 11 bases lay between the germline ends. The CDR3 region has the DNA TGTGCCAGCAGCAGGAATAGGTCGAACACTGAAGCTTTCTTT. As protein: CASSRNRSNTEAFF.

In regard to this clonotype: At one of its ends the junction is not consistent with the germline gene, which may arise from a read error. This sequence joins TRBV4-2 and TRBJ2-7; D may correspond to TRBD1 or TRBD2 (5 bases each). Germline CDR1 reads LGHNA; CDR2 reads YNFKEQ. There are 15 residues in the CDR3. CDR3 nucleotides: TGTGCCAGCAGCCAAGATCGGGGACGACGTCAGGTGCCGGACTTC. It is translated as CASSQDRGRRQVPDF.

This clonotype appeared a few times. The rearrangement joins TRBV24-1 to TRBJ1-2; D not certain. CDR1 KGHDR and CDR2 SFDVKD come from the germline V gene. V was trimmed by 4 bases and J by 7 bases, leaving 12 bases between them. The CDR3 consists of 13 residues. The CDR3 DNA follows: TGTGCCACCAGTGACCCCATGGATATTGGCTACACCTTC. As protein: CATSDPMDIGYTF.

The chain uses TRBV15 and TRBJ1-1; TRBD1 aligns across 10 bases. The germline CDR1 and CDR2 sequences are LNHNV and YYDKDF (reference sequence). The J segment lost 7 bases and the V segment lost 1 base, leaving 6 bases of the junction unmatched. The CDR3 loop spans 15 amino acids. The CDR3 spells CATSRATGGSGEAFF. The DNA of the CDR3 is TGTGCCACCAGCAGAGCGACAGGGGGCAGCGGTGAAGCTTTCTTT.

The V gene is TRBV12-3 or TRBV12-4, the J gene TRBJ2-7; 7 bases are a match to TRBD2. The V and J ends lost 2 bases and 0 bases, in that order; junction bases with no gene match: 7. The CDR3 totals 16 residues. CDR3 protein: CASSLSELALSYEQYF. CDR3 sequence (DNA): TGTGCCAGCAGTTTAAGTGAACTAGCGCTCTCCTACGAGCAGTACTTC.

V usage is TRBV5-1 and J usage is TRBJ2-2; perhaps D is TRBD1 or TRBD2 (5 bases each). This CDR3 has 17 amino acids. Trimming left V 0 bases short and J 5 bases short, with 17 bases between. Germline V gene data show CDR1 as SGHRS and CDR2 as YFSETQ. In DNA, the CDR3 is TGCGCCAGCAGCTTGGACGGGGCCCGCACCACGACCGGGGAGCTGTTTTTT. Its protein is CASSLDGARTTTGELFF.

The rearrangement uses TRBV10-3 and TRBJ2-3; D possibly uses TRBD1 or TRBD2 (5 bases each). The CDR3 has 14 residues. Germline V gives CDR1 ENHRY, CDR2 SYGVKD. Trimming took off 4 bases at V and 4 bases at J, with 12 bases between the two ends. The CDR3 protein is CAISGGPPPDTQYF. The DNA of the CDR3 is TGTGCCATCAGTGGGGGACCCCCTCCAGATACGCAGTATTTT.

The DNA of the CDR3 is TGTGCCAGCAGCTCTTCTGACAACGTCCTGACTTTC. Its translation: CASSSSDNVLTF. The gene calls are TRBV7-9 and TRBJ2-6; D unresolved. The germline CDR1 and CDR2 sequences are SEHNR and FQNEAQ (reference sequence). V was clipped by 4 bases and J by 9 bases, with 7 bases between them. The CDR3 contains 12 residues.

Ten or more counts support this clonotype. For the CDR3, the DNA is TGTGCCATCAGTGACAGGGGCGCGCCACCCCTCCACTTT. It codes for CAISDRGAPPLHF. J is TRBJ1-6 and V is TRBV10-3; maybe TRBD1 (6 bases). This CDR3 spans 13 amino acids. Per the germline V gene, CDR1 is ENHRY and CDR2 is SYGVKD. Trimming pared 3 bases from V and 11 bases from J, leaving 11 bases between.

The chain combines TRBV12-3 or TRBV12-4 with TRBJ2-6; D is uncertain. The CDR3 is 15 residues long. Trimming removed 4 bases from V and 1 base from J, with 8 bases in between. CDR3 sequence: CASSSHQSGANVLTF. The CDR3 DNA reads TGTGCCAGCAGTTCCCATCAATCTGGGGCCAACGTCCTGACTTTC.

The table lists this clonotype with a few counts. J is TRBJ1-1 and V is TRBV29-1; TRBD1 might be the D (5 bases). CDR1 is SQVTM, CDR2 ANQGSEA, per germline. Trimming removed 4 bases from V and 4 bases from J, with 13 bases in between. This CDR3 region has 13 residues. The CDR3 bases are TGCAGCGTTGGATGGGGGGTTACCACTGAAGCTTTCTTT. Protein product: CSVGWGVTTEAFF.

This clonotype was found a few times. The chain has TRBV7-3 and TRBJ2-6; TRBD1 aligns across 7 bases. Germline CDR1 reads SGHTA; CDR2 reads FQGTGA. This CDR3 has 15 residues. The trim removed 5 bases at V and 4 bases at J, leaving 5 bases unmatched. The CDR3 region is CASSLTGDGANVLTF. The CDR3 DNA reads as TGTGCCAGCAGCCTCACAGGGGACGGGGCCAACGTCCTGACTTTC.

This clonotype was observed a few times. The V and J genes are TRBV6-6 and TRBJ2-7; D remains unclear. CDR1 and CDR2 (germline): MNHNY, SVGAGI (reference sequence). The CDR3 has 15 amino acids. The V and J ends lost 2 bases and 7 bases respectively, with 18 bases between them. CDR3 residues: CASSYGGVEYVEQYF. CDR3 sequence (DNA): TGTGCCAGCAGTTACGGTGGGGTCGAGTACGTGGAGCAGTACTTC.

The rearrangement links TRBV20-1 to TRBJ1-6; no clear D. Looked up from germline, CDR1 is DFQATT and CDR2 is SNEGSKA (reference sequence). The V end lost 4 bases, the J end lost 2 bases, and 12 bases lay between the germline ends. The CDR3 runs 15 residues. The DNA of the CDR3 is TGCAGTGCTACCCCCGAGGGCGCCTATAATTCACCCCTCCACTTT. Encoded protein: CSATPEGAYNSPLHF.

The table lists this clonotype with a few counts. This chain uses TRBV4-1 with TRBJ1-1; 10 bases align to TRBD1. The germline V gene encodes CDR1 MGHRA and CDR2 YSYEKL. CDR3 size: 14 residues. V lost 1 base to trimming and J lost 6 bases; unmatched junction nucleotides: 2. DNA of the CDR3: TGCGCCAGCAGCCAAGGACAGGGGGCATCTGAAGCTTTCTTT. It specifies CASSQGQGASEAFF.

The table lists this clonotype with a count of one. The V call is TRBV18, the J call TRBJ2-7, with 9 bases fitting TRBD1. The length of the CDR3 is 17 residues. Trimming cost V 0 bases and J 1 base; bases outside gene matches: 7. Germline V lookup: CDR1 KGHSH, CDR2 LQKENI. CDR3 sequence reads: CASSPPVAGQGSYEQYF. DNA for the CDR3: TGTGCCAGCTCACCACCGGTGGCTGGACAGGGGTCCTACGAGCAGTACTTC.

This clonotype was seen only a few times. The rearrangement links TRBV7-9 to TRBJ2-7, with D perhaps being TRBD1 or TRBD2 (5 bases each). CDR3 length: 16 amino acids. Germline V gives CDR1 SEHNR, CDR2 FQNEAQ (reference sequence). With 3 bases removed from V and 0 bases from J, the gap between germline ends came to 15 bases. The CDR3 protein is CASSFRDPRGSYEQYF. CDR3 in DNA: TGTGCCAGCAGCTTTCGGGACCCTAGGGGCTCCTACGAGCAGTACTTC. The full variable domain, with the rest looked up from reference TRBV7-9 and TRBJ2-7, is DTGVSQNPRHKITKRGQNVTFRCDPISEHNRLYWYRQTLGQGPEFLTYFQNEAQLEKSRLLSDRFSAERPKGSFSTLEIQRTEQGDSAMYLCASSFRDPRGSYEQYFGPGTRLTVT.

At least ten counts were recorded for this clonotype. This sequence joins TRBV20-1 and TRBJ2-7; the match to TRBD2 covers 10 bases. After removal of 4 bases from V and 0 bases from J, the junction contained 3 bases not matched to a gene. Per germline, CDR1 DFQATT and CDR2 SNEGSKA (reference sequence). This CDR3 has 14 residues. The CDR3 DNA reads TGCAGTGCTAATCCTAGCGGGAGCTCCTACGAGCAGTACTTC. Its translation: CSANPSGSSYEQYF.

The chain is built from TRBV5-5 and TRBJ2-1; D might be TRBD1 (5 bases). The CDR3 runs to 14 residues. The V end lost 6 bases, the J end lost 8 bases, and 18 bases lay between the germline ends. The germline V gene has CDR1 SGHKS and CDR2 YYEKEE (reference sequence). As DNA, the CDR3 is TGTGCCAGCATCCATAGGGGCCCATACGATGAGCAGTTCTTC. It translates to CASIHRGPYDEQFF.

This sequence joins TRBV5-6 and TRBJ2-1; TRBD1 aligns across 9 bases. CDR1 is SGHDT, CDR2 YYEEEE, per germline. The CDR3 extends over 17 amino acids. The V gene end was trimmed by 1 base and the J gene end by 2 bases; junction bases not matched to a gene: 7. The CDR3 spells CASSLLKGTGTYNEQFF. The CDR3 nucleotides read TGTGCCAGCAGCTTGCTGAAAGGGACAGGGACCTACAATGAGCAGTTCTTC.

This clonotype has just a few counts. The CDR3 DNA is TGTGCCAGCAGTTTGGTGCAGGACCTTAACTATGGCTACACCTTC. Its translation is CASSLVQDLNYGYTF. The chain couples TRBV12-3 or TRBV12-4 to TRBJ1-2; D is unclear. The CDR3 covers 15 residues. Trimming removed 3 bases at V and 1 base at J, with 12 bases between.